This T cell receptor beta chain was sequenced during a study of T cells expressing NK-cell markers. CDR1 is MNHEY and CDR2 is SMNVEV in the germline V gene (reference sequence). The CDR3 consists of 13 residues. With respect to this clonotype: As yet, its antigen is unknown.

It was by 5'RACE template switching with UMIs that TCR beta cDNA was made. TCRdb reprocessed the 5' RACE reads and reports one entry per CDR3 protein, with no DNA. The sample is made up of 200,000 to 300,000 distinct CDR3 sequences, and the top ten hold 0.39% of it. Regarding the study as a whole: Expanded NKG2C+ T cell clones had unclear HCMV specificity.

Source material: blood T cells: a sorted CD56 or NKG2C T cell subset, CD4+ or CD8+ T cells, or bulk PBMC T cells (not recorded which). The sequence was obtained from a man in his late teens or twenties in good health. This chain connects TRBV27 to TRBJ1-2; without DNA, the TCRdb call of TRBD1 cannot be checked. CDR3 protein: CATSEDSNYGYTF.